This record concerns one T cell receptor (beta chain) sequence. Its target is not known. It was with a sample-barcoded 5' primer and a J-beta primer mix that a second PCR of about 7 to 12 cycles was run. A template-switch adaptor that had 12 random nucleotides put a tag on each cDNA molecule. TCRdb reprocessed the 5' RACE reads with MiXCR, giving one entry per CDR3 protein. The repertoire includes fewer than 800,000 distinct CDR3 sequences, approximately 49% of them detected once, and 25% to 35% sits in the top ten. The data were taken from a study of blood T cells in healthy people across ages. General study findings and limits: It was the long-lived donors that had more naive CD4+ cells and higher diversity than aged donors. Diversity of TCR beta correlated strongly with naive T cell percentage. The unsorted PBMCs prevented any conclusive comparison of naive versus antigen-experienced cells.

The CDR3 length is 15 residues. V lost 6 bases and J 3 bases, leaving 18 bases between the germline ends. Germline V gives CDR1 MDHEN, CDR2 SYDVKM. The TCR originated in a woman aged 55-69 years in good health. Specimen: blood. The V and J genes are TRBV28 and TRBJ2-7; tentatively, D is TRBD2 (5 bases). The CDR3: CASRPPKLGGYEQYF. The CDR3 DNA is TGTGCCAGCAGACCCCCCAAACTAGGTGGCTACGAGCAGTACTTC.